These T cell receptor beta chains were read from a single sample in a study of T cells in Graves' hyperthyroidism and ophthalmopathy. From the multiplex PCR reads, TCRdb called clonotypes with MiXCR, one entry per CDR3 protein. This sample yields around 190,000 distinct CDR3 sequences, of which 17% are seen a single time; roughly 55% belongs to the top ten. Specimen: blood. Receptor source: a woman aged 50 to 60 with Graves' hyperthyroidism. Each CDR3 is given with its conserved first and last residue. The D gene is left open where the match is weak. For some rows the clone size is stated as once, few or many, or as a class when expanded; others skip it.

d_call	v_call	cdr3_length	clone_size	j_call	cdr3_nt	cdr3_aa
TRBD2	TRBV20-1	14	few	TRBJ2-7	TGCAGTGCTTCCCGAGCGGGAGGCCGCCACGAGCAGTACTTC	CSASRAGGRHEQYF
TRBD1	TRBV7-9	15	many	TRBJ2-7	TGTGCCAGCAGCCCCCGGGACAGGGGCTCCTACGAGCAGTACTTC	CASSPRDRGSYEQYF
-	TRBV5-1	15	many	TRBJ2-7	TGCGCCAGCAGCTTGGATTTAGCCTCCTCCTACGAGCAGTACTTC	CASSLDLASSYEQYF
-	TRBV7-9	11	many	TRBJ2-1	TGTGCCAGCAGCTTAAATCTGAATCAGTTCTTC	CASSLNLNQFF
-	TRBV20-1	10	many	TRBJ2-1	TGCAGTGGTCTCATCGGTGAGCAGTTCTTC	CSGLIGEQFF
-	TRBV5-6	15	few	TRBJ1-2	TGTGCCAGCAGCTTGGTTACCGGGCATAACTATGGCTACACCTTC	CASSLVTGHNYGYTF
-	TRBV28	14	many	TRBJ1-2	TGTGCCAACGAGCGATCGACTGTAATTAAGTCCGACACCTTC	CANERSTVIKSDTF
-	TRBV2	12	many	TRBJ2-5	TGTGCCAGCAGCCCGGGGGCCGAGACCCAGTACTTC	CASSPGAETQYF
-	TRBV27	18	-	TRBJ2-6	TGTGCCAGCAGTTTAGTTGGCAGGGGAGAGAGTGGGGCCAACGTCCTGACTTTC	CASSLVGRGESGANVLTF
-	TRBV24-1	11	-	TRBJ2-5	TGTGCCACCAGTGAATGGGAGACCCAGTACTTC	CATSEWETQYF
-	TRBV6-1	16	-	TRBJ2-1	TGTGCCAGCGTGAGAGGAGGGCGAGAGAGCTACAATGAGCAGTTCTTC	CASVRGGRESYNEQFF
TRBD1	TRBV15	17	-	TRBJ1-1	TGTGCCACCAGCAGAGACGGGACAGGGCTTTGGAACACTGAAGCTTTCTTT	CATSRDGTGLWNTEAFF
TRBD1	TRBV28	13	-	TRBJ2-7	TGTGCCGCTAACCGACAGGGGTTGGACGAGCAGTACTTC	CAANRQGLDEQYF
-	TRBV30	11	many	TRBJ2-1	TGTGCCTGGGCGACCGGGGCCAAGCAGTTCTTC	CAWATGAKQFF
TRBD1	TRBV12-3/TRBV12-4	14	-	TRBJ1-6	TGTGCCAGCAGTGCCGGGACAGGGAATTCACCCCTCCACTTT	CASSAGTGNSPLHF
TRBD2	TRBV29-1	13	many	TRBJ2-5	TGCAGCGTTGATTTAGCGGGAGGGGAGACCCAGTACTTC	CSVDLAGGETQYF
TRBD1	TRBV5-5	13	many	TRBJ2-5	TGTGCCAGCGAGTTCGCAGGGGGTGAGACCCAGTACTTC	CASEFAGGETQYF
-	TRBV7-9	13	many	TRBJ2-3	TGTGCCAGCAGCCCAAAGGGCCCAGATACGCAGTATTTT	CASSPKGPDTQYF
-	TRBV3-1	14	many	TRBJ2-7	TGTGCCAGCAGCCCAACGACGGGAGCCTACGAGCAGTACTTC	CASSPTTGAYEQYF
TRBD2	TRBV4-1	22	-	TRBJ2-5	TGCGCCAGCAGCCGACTAAAATTCGGCGGCGGGACTAGGGCCGTGGACGAAGAGACCCAGTACTTC	CASSRLKFGGGTRAVDEETQYF
TRBD2	TRBV3-1	15	many	TRBJ2-4	TGTGCCAGCAGCCGGAGACTAGCCGATAAAAACATTCAGTACTTC	CASSRRLADKNIQYF
-	TRBV7-8	13	many	TRBJ2-1	TGTGCCAGCAGGGACGAGGAGGCTCCCGAGCAGTTCTTC	CASRDEEAPEQFF
TRBD2	TRBV28	17	-	TRBJ2-7	TGTGCCAGCAGTTTACCGTCTAGCGGGACTGAACCCTACGAGCAGTACTTC	CASSLPSSGTEPYEQYF
TRBD2	TRBV7-3	15	-	TRBJ2-5	TGTGCCAGCAGCTTAAGGGGCGGGGGTGCAGAGACCCAGTACTTC	CASSLRGGGAETQYF
-	TRBV5-1	12	many	TRBJ2-1	TGCGCCAGCAGAGTATGGTACAATGAGCAGTTCTTC	CASRVWYNEQFF
-	TRBV20-1	11	few	TRBJ1-2	TGCAGTGCTAGAAGGCCCGGGGGCTACACCTTC	CSARRPGGYTF
-	TRBV13	16	many	TRBJ1-1	TGTGCCAGCAGCTCTTGGATCGGGGGGCGGGACACTGAAGCTTTCTTT	CASSSWIGGRDTEAFF
TRBD2	TRBV12-3/TRBV12-4	17	-	TRBJ2-1	TGTGCCAGCAGTATTCAAAGCGGGAGGAGTCCCTACAATGAGCAGTTCTTC	CASSIQSGRSPYNEQFF
-	TRBV14	14	-	TRBJ1-1	TGTGCCAGCAGACGCGAGACAGCGAACACTGAAGCTTTCTTT	CASRRETANTEAFF
-	TRBV11-2	13	many	TRBJ1-1	TGTGCCAGCAGCGCGCCTATGTACACTGAAGCTTTCTTT	CASSAPMYTEAFF
-	TRBV5-6	15	many	TRBJ2-1	TGTGCCAGCAGCTTGGCCGTGACTAGAGACAATGAGCAGTTCTTC	CASSLAVTRDNEQFF
TRBD1	TRBV29-1	14	few	TRBJ2-5	TGCAGCGTTGCCCTTGGGACAGGGGAAGAGACCCAGTACTTC	CSVALGTGEETQYF
-	TRBV12-3/TRBV12-4	13	many	TRBJ1-1	TGTGCCAGCGATTACAGGGAAGGAACTGAAGCTTTCTTT	CASDYREGTEAFF
-	TRBV6-1	15	few	TRBJ2-6	TGTGCCAGCACCCTTTACCAAGCTGGGGCCAACGTCCTGACTTTC	CASTLYQAGANVLTF
TRBD1	TRBV24-1	15	many	TRBJ2-7	TGTGCCACCAGTGATCCCTGGGACAGCTCCTACGAGCAGTACTTC	CATSDPWDSSYEQYF
-	TRBV20-1	17	-	TRBJ2-7	TGCAGTGCTAGAGATGATGAAGCCCCATCACCTCTCTACGAGCAGTACTTC	CSARDDEAPSPLYEQYF
TRBD1	TRBV12-3/TRBV12-4	14	-	TRBJ1-4	TGTGCCAGCAGTTTATCAACAGGGGAAGAAAAACTGTTTTTT	CASSLSTGEEKLFF
TRBD1	TRBV11-3	17	many	TRBJ1-2	TGTGCCAGCAGCCACGAGCCGGGGACAGGGTATCGAAATGGCTACACCTTC	CASSHEPGTGYRNGYTF
-	TRBV28	14	-	TRBJ1-2	TGTGCCAGCAGTTTACAAGGGCCTAACTATGGCTACACCTTC	CASSLQGPNYGYTF
-	TRBV2	14	many	TRBJ1-1	TGTGCCAGCTCCCGGGACACCTTGAACACTGAAGCTTTCTTT	CASSRDTLNTEAFF
-	TRBV29-1	14	few	TRBJ2-7	TGCAGCGTTGAGGATTCGAGTGGGGCCTACGAGCAGTACTTC	CSVEDSSGAYEQYF
-	TRBV11-2	12	many	TRBJ2-7	TGTGCCAGCAGCAAGAGCTCCTACGAGCAGTACTTC	CASSKSSYEQYF
-	TRBV7-3	13	many	TRBJ2-7	TGTGCCAGCAGCCCCTATCACCCCTACGAGCAGTACTTC	CASSPYHPYEQYF
-	TRBV6-1	14	-	TRBJ2-2	TGTGCCAGCTCGGGGGGCTTTAACACCGGGGAGCTGTTTTTT	CASSGGFNTGELFF
-	TRBV11-1	12	-	TRBJ2-7	TGTGCCAGCCGGGGGACTCGATACGAGCAGTACTTC	CASRGTRYEQYF
TRBD2	TRBV6-5	22	-	TRBJ2-2	TGTGCCAGCAGTTATTTCCGAGGCCAGGGGACGACTAGCGCCGCGAACACCGGGGGGCTGTTTTTT	CASSYFRGQGTTSAANTGGLFF
-	TRBV30	16	many	TRBJ1-5	TGTGCCTGGAGTGTCCCTGGACAGCCTGGCGATCAGCCCCAGCATTTT	CAWSVPGQPGDQPQHF
-	TRBV12-3/TRBV12-4	12	many	TRBJ1-3	TGTGCCAGCAGTTACAAGGGAAACACCATATATTTT	CASSYKGNTIYF
-	TRBV10-3	14	-	TRBJ1-6	TGTGCCATCAGTGAGTCGATCGGCAGTTCACCCCTCCACTTT	CAISESIGSSPLHF
TRBD1	TRBV12-3/TRBV12-4	13	many	TRBJ1-1	TGTGCCAGCAGTTTTTCCAGGGGGCTATTCTTGTTCTTT	CASSFSRGLFLFF
-	TRBV6-1	13	-	TRBJ1-2	TGTGCCAGCAGTGACACAGGGAACTATGGCTACACCTTC	CASSDTGNYGYTF
-	TRBV4-1	16	many	TRBJ2-1	TGCGCCAGCAGCCAAGATTTTTCCGGGAGTGGCAATGAGCAGTTCTTC	CASSQDFSGSGNEQFF
TRBD1	TRBV19	15	many	TRBJ1-4	TGTGCCAGTAGTACCGGGACAGGGTGGGATGAAAAACTGTTTTTT	CASSTGTGWDEKLFF
-	TRBV2	14	many	TRBJ2-3	TGTGCCAGCAGTGAAACGGCAGGGGGAGGTACGCAGTATTTT	CASSETAGGGTQYF